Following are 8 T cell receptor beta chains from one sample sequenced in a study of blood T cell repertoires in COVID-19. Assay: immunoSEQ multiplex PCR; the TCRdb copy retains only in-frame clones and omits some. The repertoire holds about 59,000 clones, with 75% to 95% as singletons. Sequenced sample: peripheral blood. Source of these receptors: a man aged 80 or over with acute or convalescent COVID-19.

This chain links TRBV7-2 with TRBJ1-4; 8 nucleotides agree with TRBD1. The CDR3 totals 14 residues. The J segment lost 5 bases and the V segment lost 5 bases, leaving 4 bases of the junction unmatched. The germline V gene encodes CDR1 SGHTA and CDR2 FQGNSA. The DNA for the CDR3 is TGTGCCAGCAGCACTCAGGGGGCAAATGAAAAACTGTTTTTT. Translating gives CASSTQGANEKLFF.

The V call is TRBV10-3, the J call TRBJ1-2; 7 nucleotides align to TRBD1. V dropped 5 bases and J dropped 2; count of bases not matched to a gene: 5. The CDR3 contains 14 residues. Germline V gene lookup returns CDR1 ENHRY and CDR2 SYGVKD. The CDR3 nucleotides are TGTGCCATCAGTTCCGGGACAGACAACTATGGCTACACCTTC. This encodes CAISSGTDNYGYTF.

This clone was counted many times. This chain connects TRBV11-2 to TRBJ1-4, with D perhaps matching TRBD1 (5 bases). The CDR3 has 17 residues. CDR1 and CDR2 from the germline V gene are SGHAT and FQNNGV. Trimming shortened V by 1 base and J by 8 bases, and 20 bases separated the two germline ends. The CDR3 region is CASSLVGVLQGGEKLFF. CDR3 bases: TGTGCCAGCAGCTTAGTTGGGGTATTGCAGGGCGGCGAAAAACTGTTTTTT. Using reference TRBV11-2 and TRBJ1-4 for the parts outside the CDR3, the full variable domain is EAGVAQSPRYKIIEKRQSVAFWCNPISGHATLYWYQQILGQGPKLLIQFQNNGVVDDSQLPKDRFSAERLKGVDSTLKIQPAKLEDSAVYLCASSLVGVLQGGEKLFFGSGTQLSVL.

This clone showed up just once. The CDR3 DNA is TGTGCCAGTAGTATCATACCGGGACAGCGCAGCAATCAGCCCCAGCATTTT. Translation: CASSIIPGQRSNQPQHF. The chain has TRBV19 and TRBJ1-5, with TRBD1 matching 7 bases. CDR3 size: 17 residues. Germline V lookup: CDR1 LNHDA, CDR2 SQIVND (reference sequence). Trimming removed 3 bases from V and 1 base from J; junction bases left unmatched: 9.

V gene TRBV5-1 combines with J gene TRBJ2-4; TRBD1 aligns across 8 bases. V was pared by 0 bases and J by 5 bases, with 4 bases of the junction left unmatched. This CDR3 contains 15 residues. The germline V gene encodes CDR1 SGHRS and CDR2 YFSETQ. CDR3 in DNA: TGCGCCAGCAGCTTGGGTCAGGGGGCTGAAAACATTCAGTACTTC. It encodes CASSLGQGAENIQYF.

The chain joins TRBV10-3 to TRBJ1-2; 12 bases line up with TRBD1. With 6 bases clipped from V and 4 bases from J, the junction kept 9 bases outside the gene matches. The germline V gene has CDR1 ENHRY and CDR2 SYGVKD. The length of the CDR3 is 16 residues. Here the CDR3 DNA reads TGTGCCATCAGCGGGACAGGGGGCGCCTTTAGCTATGGCTACACCTTC. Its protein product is CAISGTGGAFSYGYTF.

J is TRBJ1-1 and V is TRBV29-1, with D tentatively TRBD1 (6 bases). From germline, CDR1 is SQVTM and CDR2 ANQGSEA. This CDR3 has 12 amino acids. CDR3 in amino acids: CSVGQGSNEAFF. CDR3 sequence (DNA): TGCAGTGTGGGCCAGGGGTCTAATGAAGCTTTCTTT.

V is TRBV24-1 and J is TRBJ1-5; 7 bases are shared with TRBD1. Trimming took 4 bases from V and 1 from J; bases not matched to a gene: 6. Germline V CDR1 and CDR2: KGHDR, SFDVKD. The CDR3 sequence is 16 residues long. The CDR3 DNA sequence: TGTGCCACCAGTGACCCGAAGGGGGCGAGCAATCAGCCCCAGCATTTT. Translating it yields CATSDPKGASNQPQHF.